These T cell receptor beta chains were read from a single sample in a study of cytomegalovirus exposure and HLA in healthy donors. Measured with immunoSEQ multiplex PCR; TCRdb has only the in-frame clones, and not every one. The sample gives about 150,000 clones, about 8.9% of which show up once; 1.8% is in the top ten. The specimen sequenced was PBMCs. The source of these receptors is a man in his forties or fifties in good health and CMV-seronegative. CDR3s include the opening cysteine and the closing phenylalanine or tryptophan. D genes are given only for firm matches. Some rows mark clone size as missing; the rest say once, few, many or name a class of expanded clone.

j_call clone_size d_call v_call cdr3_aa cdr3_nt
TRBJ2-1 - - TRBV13 CASSRGSRGSYNEQFF TGTGCCAGCAGCCGGGGGTCTCGGGGCTCCTACAATGAGCAGTTCTTC
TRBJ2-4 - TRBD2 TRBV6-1 CASSDLNPWASGGRNIQYF TGTGCCAGCAGTGACCTGAACCCCTGGGCTAGCGGGGGGAGGAACATTCAGTACTTC
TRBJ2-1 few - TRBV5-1 CASSLELNSYNEQFF TGCGCCAGCAGCTTGGAATTAAACTCCTACAATGAGCAGTTCTTC
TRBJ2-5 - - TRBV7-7 CASSQIRGAGTQYF TGTGCCAGCAGCCAGATTCGGGGGGCCGGGACCCAGTACTTC
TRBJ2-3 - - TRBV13 CASSLSGGNTDTQYF TGTGCCAGCAGCTTATCAGGGGGGAACACAGATACGCAGTATTTT
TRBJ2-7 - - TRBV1 CTSSLEGLAGDEQYF TGCACCAGCAGCCTTGAGGGACTAGCGGGAGACGAGCAGTACTTC
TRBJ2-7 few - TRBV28 CASSPGTNSYEQYF TGTGCCAGCAGTCCCGGGACAAACTCCTACGAGCAGTACTTC
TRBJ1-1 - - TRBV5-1 CASTSRWGTNTEAFF TGCGCCAGCACTTCCCGGTGGGGGACAAACACTGAAGCTTTCTTT
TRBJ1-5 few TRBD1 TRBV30 CAWSELTGSRNQPQHF TGTGCCTGGAGCGAACTGACAGGGAGCCGCAATCAGCCCCAGCATTTT
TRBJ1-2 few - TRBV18 CASSPTSDAGGDQF TGTGCCAGCTCACCAACGTCGGACGCGGGAGGTGATCAGTTC
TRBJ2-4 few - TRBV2 CASRFPGRATKNIQYF TGTGCCAGCAGATTCCCCGGCAGGGCGACCAAAAACATTCAGTACTTC
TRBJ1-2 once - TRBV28 CASSLMASWGYTF TGTGCCAGCAGTTTAATGGCCAGTTGGGGCTACACCTTC
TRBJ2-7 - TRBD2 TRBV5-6 CASSLGSGRGGEQYF TGTGCCAGCAGCTTGGGTAGCGGGAGGGGTGGCGAGCAGTACTTC
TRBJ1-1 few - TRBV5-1 CASSASQGSTEAFF TGCGCCAGCAGCGCCTCACAGGGAAGTACTGAAGCTTTCTTT
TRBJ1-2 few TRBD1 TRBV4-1 CASTPQPHGTGFYGYTF TGCGCCAGCACCCCTCAACCGCACGGGACAGGCTTCTATGGCTACACCTTC
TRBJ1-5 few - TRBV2 CASTSGNNQPQHF TGTGCCAGCACTTCCGGGAACAATCAGCCCCAGCATTTT
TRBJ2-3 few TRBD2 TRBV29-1 CSVRYGGSTDTQYF TGCAGCGTTCGGTACGGGGGGAGCACAGATACGCAGTATTTT
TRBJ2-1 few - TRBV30 CACTTRLEVDEQFF TGTGCCTGCACTACGAGACTAGAGGTAGATGAGCAGTTCTTC
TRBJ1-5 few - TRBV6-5 CASRGLYSNQPQHF TGTGCCAGCAGGGGACTGTATAGCAATCAGCCCCAGCATTTT
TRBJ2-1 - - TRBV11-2 CASSHLDGGREQQFF TGTGCCAGCAGCCATTTAGATGGGGGCCGGGAACAGCAGTTCTTC
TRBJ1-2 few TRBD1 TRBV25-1 CASSDPGQGNYGYTF TGTGCCAGCAGTGACCCTGGACAGGGTAACTATGGCTACACCTTC
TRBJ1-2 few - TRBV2 CASNGRDTDYGYTF TGTGCCAGCAATGGCCGGGACACGGACTATGGCTACACCTTC
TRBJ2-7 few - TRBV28 CASSLSRVSYEQYF TGTGCCAGCAGTTTATCCAGGGTCTCCTACGAGCAGTACTTC
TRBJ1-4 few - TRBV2 CASSVQAGLNEKLFF TGTGCCAGCAGTGTACAGGCGGGGCTTAATGAAAAACTGTTTTTT
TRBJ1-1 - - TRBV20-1 CTILRATEAFF TGCACGATTTTGAGGGCCACTGAAGCTTTCTTT
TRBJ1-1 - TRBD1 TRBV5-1 CASSLAGGQGPPEAFF TGCGCCAGCAGCTTGGCCGGGGGACAGGGGCCGCCTGAAGCTTTCTTT
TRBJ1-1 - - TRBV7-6 CASSLAPGNTEAFF TGTGCCAGCAGCTTAGCCCCGGGTAACACTGAAGCTTTCTTT
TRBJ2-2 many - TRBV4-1 CASSQDWPGTANTGELFF TGCGCCAGCAGCCAAGATTGGCCCGGCACAGCGAACACCGGGGAGCTGTTTTTT
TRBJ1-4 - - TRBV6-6 CASSYSDSYEKLFF TGTGCCAGCAGTTACTCGGACAGCTACGAAAAACTGTTTTTT
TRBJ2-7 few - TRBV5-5 CASSLLGGEIYEQYF TGTGCCAGCAGCTTGCTAGGAGGAGAGATCTACGAGCAGTACTTC
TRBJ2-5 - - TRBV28 CASSSPRGETQYF TGTGCCAGCAGCTCCCCTAGGGGGGAGACCCAGTACTTC
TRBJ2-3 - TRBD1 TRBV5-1 CASSPRQGSTDTQYF TGCGCCAGCAGCCCACGACAGGGCAGCACAGATACGCAGTATTTT
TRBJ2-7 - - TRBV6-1 CASSDPGLSGYEQYF TGTGCCAGCAGTGATCCGGGACTGTCGGGCTACGAGCAGTACTTC
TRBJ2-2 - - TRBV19 CASSGGVDWNTGELFF TGTGCCAGTAGTGGTGGGGTGGACTGGAACACCGGGGAGCTGTTTTTT
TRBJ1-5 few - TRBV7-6 CASSFLGEPQHF TGTGCCAGCAGCTTTCTCGGGGAGCCCCAGCATTTT
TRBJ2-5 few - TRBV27 CASSVPGETQYF TGTGCCAGCAGCGTGCCCGGGGAGACCCAGTACTTC
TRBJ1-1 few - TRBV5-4 CASSTGLMNTEAFF TGTGCCAGCAGCACAGGGTTAATGAACACTGAAGCTTTCTTT
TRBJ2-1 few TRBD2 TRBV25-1 CASLAGSSYNEQFF TGTGCCAGCCTAGCGGGTAGCTCCTACAATGAGCAGTTCTTC
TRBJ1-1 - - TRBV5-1 CASSLEPAGVNTEAFF TGCGCCAGCAGCTTGGAGCCCGCGGGGGTGAACACTGAAGCTTTCTTT
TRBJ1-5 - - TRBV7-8 CASSLARTDNQPQHF TGTGCCAGCAGCTTAGCCAGGACAGATAATCAGCCCCAGCATTTT
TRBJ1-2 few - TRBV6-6 CASSLEGSGGYTF TGTGCCAGCAGTTTGGAGGGATCCGGTGGCTACACCTTC
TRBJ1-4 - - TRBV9 CASSVESRSNEKLFF TGTGCCAGCAGCGTAGAGTCCAGGTCTAATGAAAAACTGTTTTTT
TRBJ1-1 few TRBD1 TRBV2 CARGQGEEAFF TGTGCCAGGGGACAGGGAGAAGAAGCTTTCTTT
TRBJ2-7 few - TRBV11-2 CASSLSSSSPYYEQYF TGTGCCAGCAGCTTATCATCTTCCTCTCCCTACTACGAGCAGTACTTC
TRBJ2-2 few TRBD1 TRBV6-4 CASRQGVITGELFF TGTGCCAGCCGCCAGGGGGTTATCACCGGGGAGCTGTTTTTT
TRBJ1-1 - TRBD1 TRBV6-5 CASRSQGGYTEAFF TGTGCCAGCAGGTCACAGGGGGGTTACACTGAAGCTTTCTTT
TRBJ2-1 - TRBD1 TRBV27 CASRFGTGGLNEQFF TGTGCCAGCAGATTCGGGACAGGGGGGCTCAATGAGCAGTTCTTC